These 24 T cell receptor beta chains were all obtained from the same sample, sequenced in a study of blood T cell repertoires in COVID-19. Profiled with immunoSEQ multiplex PCR; TCRdb holds only in-frame clones, not every one. The sample contains 140,000 to 150,000 clones, approximately 88% of which appear only once. The source material was PBMCs or T cells enriched from blood (not recorded which). The source is a woman aged 25 to 39 with acute COVID-19.

The V and J genes are TRBV5-1 and TRBJ2-6; weak D call: TRBD1 (5 bases). Germline values: CDR1 SGHRS, CDR2 YFSETQ. With 5 bases removed from V and 1 base from J, the gap between germline ends came to 10 bases. The length of the CDR3 is 15 residues. The CDR3 bases are TGCGCCAGCAGACAGGTCGCGTCTGGGGCCAACGTCCTGACTTTC. Amino acid sequence: CASRQVASGANVLTF.

J is TRBJ2-5 and V is TRBV6-1; 9 bases fit TRBD1. V gave up 2 bases and J gave up 2 bases; unmatched junction bases: 6. This CDR3 region has 16 residues. Germline V gives CDR1 MNHNS, CDR2 SASEGT. The CDR3 region is CASSELAGTGQETQYF. In DNA form, the CDR3 reads TGTGCCAGCAGTGAATTAGCCGGGACAGGGCAAGAGACCCAGTACTTC.

This clone was recorded once. The chain employs TRBV5-5 and TRBJ1-5; D is undetermined. The germline V gene encodes CDR1 SGHKS and CDR2 YYEKEE (reference sequence). This CDR3 region has 15 residues. V dropped 1 base and J dropped 1 base, with 9 bases sitting between them. CDR3 DNA sequence: TGTGCCAGCAGCTTGACGCGGGCGAGCAATCAGCCCCAGCATTTT. Translated, it gives CASSLTRASNQPQHF.

V gene TRBV28 combines with J gene TRBJ2-7; TRBD2 aligns across 9 bases. The trim removed 2 bases at V and 3 bases at J, leaving 5 bases unmatched. CDR3 size: 15 residues. Germline lookup yields CDR1 MDHEN and CDR2 SYDVKM. This chain's CDR3 is CASSLGGREGYEQYF. CDR3 nucleotides: TGTGCCAGCAGTTTAGGTGGGCGGGAGGGCTACGAGCAGTACTTC.

J is TRBJ2-3 and V is TRBV15; 7 nucleotides agree with TRBD2. CDR1 is LNHNV, CDR2 YYDKDF, per germline (reference sequence). CDR3 length equals 17 residues. V gave up 3 bases and J gave up 5 bases; unmatched junction bases: 14. The CDR3 loop is CATSRLAVREPQDTQYF. CDR3 sequence (DNA): TGTGCCACCAGCAGGCTCGCCGTGCGGGAGCCTCAAGATACGCAGTATTTT.

This clone occurred a few times. The rearrangement joins TRBV7-2 to TRBJ1-3; 7 bases match TRBD1. Per the germline V gene, CDR1 is SGHTA and CDR2 is FQGNSA. V was pared by 4 bases and J by 0 bases, with 6 bases of the junction left unmatched. The CDR3 length is 16 residues. The CDR3 DNA sequence: TGTGCCAGCAGCTCATTAGGACAGGTCTCTGGAAACACCATATATTTT. As protein: CASSSLGQVSGNTIYF.

V and J are TRBV28 and TRBJ1-5; D is undetermined. CDR1 and CDR2 from the germline V gene are MDHEN and SYDVKM. V lost 4 bases and J lost 6, with 10 bases in between. This CDR3 is 13 amino acids long. The CDR3 sequence is CASSWERGQPQHF. In DNA form, the CDR3 reads TGTGCCAGCAGTTGGGAGCGAGGTCAGCCCCAGCATTTT.

The chain uses TRBV4-3 and TRBJ2-7; weak D call: TRBD1 (6 bases). V was trimmed by 0 bases and J by 3 bases, leaving 24 bases between them. In germline, CDR1 is LGHNA, CDR2 YSLEER. The CDR3 runs 19 residues. The CDR3 nucleotides read TGCGCCAGCAGCCAAGAATCCGCACAGGGAGAAGGGCTTCGCTACGAGCAGTACTTC. Its translation: CASSQESAQGEGLRYEQYF.

This chain connects TRBV20-1 to TRBJ2-3; D is unresolved. The CDR3 runs to 13 residues. Deletions cut 3 bases from V and 2 bases from J, with 9 bases between. Germline V CDR1 and CDR2: DFQATT, SNEGSKA (reference sequence). This CDR3 reads CSASGQATDTQYF. CDR3 nucleotides: TGCAGTGCTAGTGGCCAGGCCACAGATACGCAGTATTTT.

The chain carries TRBV7-9 and TRBJ2-7, with D unclear. Germline values: CDR1 SEHNR, CDR2 FQNEAQ (reference sequence). The V gene lost 5 bases and the J gene lost 1 base, with 3 bases spanning the gap. The CDR3 contains 11 residues. CDR3 amino acids: CASSLSYEQYF. The CDR3 DNA reads as TGTGCCAGCAGCCTTTCCTACGAGCAGTACTTC.

The chain carries TRBV27 and TRBJ2-7; D possibly corresponds to TRBD2 (6 bases). V was shortened by 0 bases and J by 2 bases, with 11 bases between the two germline ends. CDR1 MNHEY and CDR2 SMNVEV come from the germline V gene (reference sequence). The CDR3 is 15 residues long. The CDR3 spells CASSLSREWPYEQYF. The DNA of the CDR3 is TGTGCCAGCAGTTTATCACGGGAGTGGCCCTACGAGCAGTACTTC.

This chain links TRBV5-6 with TRBJ2-5; 9 bases are a match to TRBD1. Germline V lookup: CDR1 SGHDT, CDR2 YYEEEE. Trimming at V came to 5 bases and at J to 5 bases, leaving 13 bases not matched to a gene. This CDR3 region has 16 residues. The CDR3 here is CASSEERDRVVETQYF. The CDR3, as DNA: TGTGCCAGCAGTGAGGAACGGGACAGGGTGGTGGAGACCCAGTACTTC.

The chain joins TRBV4-1 to TRBJ2-3; TRBD2 matches at 9 bases. V trimming: 1 base; J trimming: 3 bases; junction bases outside the gene matches: 11. The germline gives CDR1 MGHRA, CDR2 YSYEKL. The CDR3 extends over 18 amino acids. The CDR3 region has the DNA TGCGCCAGCAGCCAAGTTATCGGCGCGGGAGGGGGGACAGATACGCAGTATTTT. Amino acids: CASSQVIGAGGGTDTQYF.

This sequence joins TRBV21-1 and TRBJ2-7; TRBD1, the table's D call, was not compared with the DNA. TRBV21-1 is labeled a pseudogene. This CDR3 comprises 15 residues. The CDR3 nucleotides read TGTGCCAGCAGCGCGTACAGGGGAGAGGGTTACGAGCAGTACTTC. Its protein is CASSAYRGEGYEQYF.

The chain joins TRBV6-5 to TRBJ2-7, with a possible D match to TRBD1 (6 bases). Germline loops: CDR1 MNHEY, CDR2 SVGAGI. V lost 5 bases and J 2 bases, leaving 13 bases between the germline ends. This CDR3 is 14 amino acids long. This CDR3 reads CASSKGEVPYEQYF. The CDR3 coding sequence is TGTGCCAGCAGTAAGGGGGAAGTCCCCTACGAGCAGTACTTC.

The chain combines TRBV10-3 with TRBJ2-1, with 11 bases that match TRBD2. Germline-derived CDR1 and CDR2 are ENHRY and SYGVKD. The V and J ends lost 1 base and 2 bases, in that order; junction bases with no gene match: 4. This CDR3 spans 17 amino acids. The CDR3 DNA is TGTGCCATCAGTGAGTGGGGACTAGCGGCCACCTACAATGAGCAGTTCTTC. Translation gives CAISEWGLAATYNEQFF.

The chain carries TRBV21-1 and TRBJ1-5; the DNA was not used to check the table's D call, TRBD1. TRBV21-1 is a pseudogene. This CDR3 region has 16 residues. The CDR3 loop is CASSKGRQVTNQPQHF. DNA for the CDR3: TGTGCCAGCAGCAAAGGCCGGCAGGTTACCAATCAGCCCCAGCATTTT.

The CDR3 DNA reads as TGTGCCAGCTCACTCGCGGGACCGGGGGAAGAAAAACTGTTTTTT. It is translated as CASSLAGPGEEKLFF. This sequence joins TRBV18 and TRBJ1-4; weak D call: TRBD1 (5 bases). V was pared by 4 bases and J by 8 bases, with 17 bases between. The germline V gene encodes CDR1 KGHSH and CDR2 LQKENI. The length of the CDR3 is 15 residues. Variable domain in full (rest from reference TRBV18 and TRBJ1-4): NAGVMQNPRHLVRRRGQEARLRCSPMKGHSHVYWYRQLPEEGLKFMVYLQKENIIDESGMPKERFSAEFPKEGPSILRIQQVVRGDSAAYFCASSLAGPGEEKLFFGSGTQLSVL.

This chain joins TRBV2 and TRBJ2-1; a weak D match, TRBD2 (6 bases). Germline V gene data show CDR1 as SNHLY and CDR2 as FYNNEI. The CDR3 spans 14 residues. This chain's CDR3 is CGGGIGSSYNEQFF. CDR3 nucleotide sequence: TGTGGCGGAGGTATCGGGAGCTCCTACAATGAGCAGTTCTTC.

The chain links TRBV5-6 to TRBJ1-2, with D possibly being TRBD1 (6 bases). V lost 0 bases and J 2 bases, leaving 11 bases between the germline ends. Germline CDR1 is SGHDT and CDR2 is YYEEEE. The CDR3 is 15 residues long. The CDR3 is CASSLVDSENYGYTF. Here the CDR3 DNA reads TGTGCCAGCAGCTTGGTGGACAGTGAGAACTATGGCTACACCTTC.

V usage is TRBV10-3 and J usage is TRBJ2-1; 7 bases line up with TRBD1. Trimming cost V 6 bases and J 1 base; bases outside gene matches: 6. Germline V CDR1 and CDR2: ENHRY, SYGVKD. This CDR3 comprises 15 residues. DNA for the CDR3: TGTGCCATCAGAACCGGGACAGATTCCTACAATGAGCAGTTCTTC. This sequence encodes CAIRTGTDSYNEQFF.

Remarks on this clone: The junction departs from the called germline gene at one end, perhaps through a read error. V and J are TRBV27 and TRBJ2-2, with D perhaps matching TRBD2 (5 bases). Germline loops: CDR1 MNHEY, CDR2 SMNVEV (reference sequence). The CDR3 has 16 residues. The CDR3 spells CASSGWTPMNPGELFF. CDR3 DNA: TGTGCCAGCAGTGGATGGACTCCCATGAACCCCGGGGAGCTGTTTTTT.

Turning to this clone: The same CDR3 is also encoded by other DNA sequences in this sample. As DNA, the CDR3 is TGCGCCAGCAGGGACAGCCCAAATGAAAAACTGTTTTTT. Its translation: CASRDSPNEKLFF. This chain joins TRBV5-1 and TRBJ1-4; D might be TRBD1 (6 bases). Per the germline V gene, CDR1 is SGHRS and CDR2 is YFSETQ. V was clipped by 5 bases and J by 5 bases, with 10 bases between them. This CDR3 comprises 13 residues.

This clone came up once. V usage is TRBV2 and J usage is TRBJ1-4; TRBD1 is a possible D gene (5 bases). V was shortened by 0 bases and J by 8 bases, with 16 bases between the two germline ends. CDR1 is SNHLY and CDR2 is FYNNEI in the germline V gene. The CDR3 length is 16 residues. The CDR3 DNA reads as TGTGCCAGCAGTGAAGCGCTGGGAGGGGCGGGAGAAAAACTGTTTTTT. This gives the protein CASSEALGGAGEKLFF.